Listed below are T cell receptor beta chains from one sample, sequenced in a study of cytomegalovirus exposure and HLA in healthy donors. Clones were read by immunoSEQ multiplex PCR, and TCRdb kept only the in-frame ones, dropping some. The sample lists 150,000 to 200,000 clones; around 77% were seen once. Specimen: PBMCs. These receptors were obtained from a man in his forties in good health and CMV-seronegative. The CDR3 runs from the conserved cysteine through the conserved F or W. Fields, in order: D gene, clone size, J gene, V gene, CDR3 protein, CDR3 DNA. D genes are given only for firm matches. Clone size is shown for a subset of rows, as once, few, many or a class of expanded clone.

d_gene: -
abundance: many
j_gene: TRBJ1-5
v_gene: TRBV19
CDR3aa: CASSIMSRSDQPQHF
CDR3nt: TGTGCCAGTAGTATAATGTCCAGATCAGATCAGCCCCAGCATTTT

d_gene: -
abundance: -
j_gene: TRBJ1-2
v_gene: TRBV2
CDR3aa: CASSDANYGYTF
CDR3nt: TGTGCCAGCAGTGACGCGAACTATGGCTACACCTTC

d_gene: -
abundance: -
j_gene: TRBJ2-4
v_gene: TRBV20-1
CDR3aa: CSARAVDIQYF
CDR3nt: TGCAGTGCTAGAGCTGTAGACATTCAGTACTTC

d_gene: TRBD2
abundance: few
j_gene: TRBJ2-3
v_gene: TRBV30
CDR3aa: CAWSGLAWDFSTDTQYF
CDR3nt: TGTGCCTGGAGTGGACTAGCGTGGGACTTTAGCACAGATACGCAGTATTTT

d_gene: TRBD2
abundance: -
j_gene: TRBJ2-1
v_gene: TRBV7-3
CDR3aa: CASSPAGGPSNEQFF
CDR3nt: TGTGCCAGCAGCCCAGCGGGAGGGCCTAGCAATGAGCAGTTCTTC

d_gene: TRBD2
abundance: -
j_gene: TRBJ2-7
v_gene: TRBV7-2
CDR3aa: CASSWGLAGPYEQYF
CDR3nt: TGTGCCAGCAGCTGGGGACTAGCGGGACCCTACGAGCAGTACTTC

d_gene: -
abundance: -
j_gene: TRBJ2-3
v_gene: TRBV28
CDR3aa: CASSPRDLTDTQYF
CDR3nt: TGTGCCAGCAGCCCGAGGGACTTAACAGATACGCAGTATTTT

d_gene: -
abundance: -
j_gene: TRBJ1-1
v_gene: TRBV19
CDR3aa: CATCGGWNTEAFF
CDR3nt: TGTGCCACCTGTGGGGGCTGGAACACTGAAGCTTTCTTT

d_gene: -
abundance: -
j_gene: TRBJ2-1
v_gene: TRBV19
CDR3aa: CASSIEAGKSSYNEQFF
CDR3nt: TGTGCCAGTAGTATAGAGGCTGGCAAAAGCTCCTACAATGAGCAGTTCTTC

d_gene: TRBD1
abundance: -
j_gene: TRBJ2-6
v_gene: TRBV15
CDR3aa: CATSRGQGRTGANGLTF
CDR3nt: TGTGCCACCAGCAGAGGACAGGGGAGAACTGGGGCCAACGGCCTGACTTTC

d_gene: -
abundance: -
j_gene: TRBJ2-1
v_gene: TRBV2
CDR3aa: CASSIGLLNEQFF
CDR3nt: TGTGCCAGCAGTATCGGACTTCTCAATGAGCAGTTCTTC

d_gene: -
abundance: -
j_gene: TRBJ1-1
v_gene: TRBV5-1
CDR3aa: CASSLVLGGQGTEAFF
CDR3nt: TGCGCCAGCAGCTTAGTTCTCGGGGGGCAGGGCACTGAAGCTTTCTTT

d_gene: TRBD2
abundance: -
j_gene: TRBJ2-7
v_gene: TRBV7-9
CDR3aa: CSSREGLAGDSEQYF
CDR3nt: TGTTCCAGCAGAGAGGGACTAGCGGGAGACTCCGAGCAGTACTTC

d_gene: -
abundance: -
j_gene: TRBJ2-7
v_gene: TRBV6-6
CDR3aa: CASRPGQQVYEQYF
CDR3nt: TGTGCCAGCAGACCAGGACAACAAGTCTACGAGCAGTACTTC

d_gene: TRBD1
abundance: -
j_gene: TRBJ1-2
v_gene: TRBV19
CDR3aa: CASRTGVGDYGYTF
CDR3nt: TGTGCCAGTAGGACAGGGGTGGGGGATTATGGCTACACCTTC

d_gene: -
abundance: -
j_gene: TRBJ2-3
v_gene: TRBV7-9
CDR3aa: CASSLGRGHPVTDTQYF
CDR3nt: TGTGCCAGCAGCTTAGGGCGCGGGCACCCGGTTACAGATACGCAGTATTTT

d_gene: -
abundance: -
j_gene: TRBJ1-1
v_gene: TRBV5-4
CDR3aa: CASSFAGGRGRTEAFF
CDR3nt: TGTGCCAGCAGCTTCGCGGGGGGGAGGGGAAGGACTGAAGCTTTCTTT

d_gene: TRBD1
abundance: once
j_gene: TRBJ1-5
v_gene: TRBV7-2
CDR3aa: CASSSDRVQPQHF
CDR3nt: TGTGCCAGCAGCTCGGACAGGGTCCAGCCCCAGCATTTT

d_gene: TRBD2
abundance: -
j_gene: TRBJ2-1
v_gene: TRBV11-2
CDR3aa: CASSPGTSLRNEQFF
CDR3nt: TGTGCCAGCAGTCCCGGGACTAGTTTACGGAATGAGCAGTTCTTC